This T cell receptor (beta chain) derives from a study of T cell responses to AZD1222 COVID-19 vaccine. Study-wide results and limits: Baseline seropositivity characterized only a handful of AZD1222 recipients. Clonal diversity was possibly underestimated, and white British individuals and females predominated among donors.

A note on this clone: Its cognate antigen is unknown.

Only in-frame clones appear in the TCRdb table, and some are missing; sequencing was by immunoSEQ multiplex PCR. The sample lists tens of thousands of clones, approximately 90% occurring once. From germline, CDR1 is MGHRA and CDR2 YSYEKL. Trimming removed 2 bases from V and 0 bases from J, with 18 bases in between. The CDR3 totals 18 residues. The chain uses TRBV4-1 and TRBJ2-3, with a tentative D call TRBD2 (5 bases). The sequence derives from an adult who received the AZD1222 COVID-19 vaccine. The material sequenced was peripheral blood, taken 28 days after the second AZD1222 dose. The CDR3 region is CASSQRDIREASTDTQYF. DNA for the CDR3: TGCGCCAGCAGCCAACGGGATATACGAGAGGCTAGCACAGATACGCAGTATTTT.